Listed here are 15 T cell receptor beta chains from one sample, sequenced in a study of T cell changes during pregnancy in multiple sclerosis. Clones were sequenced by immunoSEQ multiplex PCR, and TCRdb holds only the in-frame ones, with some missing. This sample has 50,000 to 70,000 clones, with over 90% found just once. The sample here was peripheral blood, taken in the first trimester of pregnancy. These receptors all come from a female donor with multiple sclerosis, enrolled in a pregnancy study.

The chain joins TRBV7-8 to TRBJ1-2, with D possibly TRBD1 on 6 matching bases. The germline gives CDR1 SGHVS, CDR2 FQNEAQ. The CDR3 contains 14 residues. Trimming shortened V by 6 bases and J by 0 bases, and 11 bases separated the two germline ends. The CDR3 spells CASRGGVPNYGYTF. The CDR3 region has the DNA TGTGCCAGCAGAGGGGGAGTACCTAACTATGGCTACACCTTC. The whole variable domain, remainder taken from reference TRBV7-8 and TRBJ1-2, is GAGVSQSPRYKVAKRGQDVALRCDPISGHVSLFWYQQALGQGPEFLTYFQNEAQLDKSGLPSDRFFAERPEGSVSTLKIQRTQQEDSAVYLCASRGGVPNYGYTFGSGTRLTVV.

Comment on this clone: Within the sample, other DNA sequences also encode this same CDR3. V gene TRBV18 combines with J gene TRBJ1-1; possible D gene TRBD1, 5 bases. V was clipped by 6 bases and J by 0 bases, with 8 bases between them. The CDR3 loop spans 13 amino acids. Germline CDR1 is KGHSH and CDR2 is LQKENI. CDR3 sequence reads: CASSPGLNTEAFF. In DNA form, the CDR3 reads TGTGCCAGCTCTCCAGGGCTGAACACTGAAGCTTTCTTT.

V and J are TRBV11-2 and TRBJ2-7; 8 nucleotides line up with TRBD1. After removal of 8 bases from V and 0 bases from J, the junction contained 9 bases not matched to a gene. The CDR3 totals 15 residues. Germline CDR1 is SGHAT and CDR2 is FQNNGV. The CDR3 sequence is CASDETGVSSYEQYF. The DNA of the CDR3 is TGTGCCAGCGACGAGACAGGGGTGAGCTCCTACGAGCAGTACTTC.

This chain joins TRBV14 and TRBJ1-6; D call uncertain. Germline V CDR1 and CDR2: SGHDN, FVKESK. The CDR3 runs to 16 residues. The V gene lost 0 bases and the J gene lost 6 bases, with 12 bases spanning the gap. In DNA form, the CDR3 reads TGTGCCAGCAGCCAAGATTCGGTTAACCTTAATTCACCCCTCCACTTT. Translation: CASSQDSVNLNSPLHF. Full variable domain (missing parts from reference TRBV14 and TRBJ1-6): EAGVTQFPSHSVIEKGQTVTLRCDPISGHDNLYWYRRVMGKEIKFLLHFVKESKQDESGMPNNRFLAERTGGTYSTLKVQPAELEDSGVYFCASSQDSVNLNSPLHFGNGTRLTVT.

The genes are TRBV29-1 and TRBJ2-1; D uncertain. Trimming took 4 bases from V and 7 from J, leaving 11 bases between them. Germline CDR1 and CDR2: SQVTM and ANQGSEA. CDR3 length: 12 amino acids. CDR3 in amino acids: CSVAPTRNEQFF. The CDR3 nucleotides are TGCAGCGTTGCCCCTACCAGGAATGAGCAGTTCTTC.

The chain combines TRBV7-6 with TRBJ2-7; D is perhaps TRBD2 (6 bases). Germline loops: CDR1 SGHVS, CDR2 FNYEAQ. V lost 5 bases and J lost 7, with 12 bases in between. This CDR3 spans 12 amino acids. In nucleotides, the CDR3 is TGTGCCAGCAGCACCTCTGGGGGGGAGCAGTACTTC. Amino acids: CASSTSGGEQYF.

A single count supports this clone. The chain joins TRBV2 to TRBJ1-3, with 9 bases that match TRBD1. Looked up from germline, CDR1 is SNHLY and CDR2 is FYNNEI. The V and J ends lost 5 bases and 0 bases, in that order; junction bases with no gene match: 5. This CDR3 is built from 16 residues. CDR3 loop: CASSRTGALSGNTIYF. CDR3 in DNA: TGTGCCAGCAGTAGGACAGGGGCTCTCTCTGGAAACACCATATATTTT.

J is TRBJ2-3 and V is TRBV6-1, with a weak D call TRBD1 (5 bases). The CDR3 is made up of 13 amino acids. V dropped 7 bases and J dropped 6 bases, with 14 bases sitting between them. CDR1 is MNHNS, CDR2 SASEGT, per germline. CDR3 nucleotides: TGTGCCAGCACCCAAAGGGGCCCGGATACGCAGTATTTT. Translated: CASTQRGPDTQYF.

The CDR3 nucleotides are TGTGCCAGCGCCTCCAGGGGGCACGCCTACGAGCAGTACTTC. Translating it yields CASASRGHAYEQYF. The chain employs TRBV6-5 and TRBJ2-7; TRBD1 aligns across 8 bases. V shed 8 bases and J 2 bases; nucleotides not matched to a gene: 8. This CDR3 is 14 amino acids long. Germline V gene data show CDR1 as MNHEY and CDR2 as SVGAGI.

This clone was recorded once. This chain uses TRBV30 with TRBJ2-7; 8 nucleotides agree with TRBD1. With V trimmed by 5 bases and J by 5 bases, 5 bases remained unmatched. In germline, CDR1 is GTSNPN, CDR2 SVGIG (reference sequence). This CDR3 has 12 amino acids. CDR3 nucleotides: TGTGCCTGGGCCGACAGGGGCCACGAGCAGTACTTC. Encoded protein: CAWADRGHEQYF.

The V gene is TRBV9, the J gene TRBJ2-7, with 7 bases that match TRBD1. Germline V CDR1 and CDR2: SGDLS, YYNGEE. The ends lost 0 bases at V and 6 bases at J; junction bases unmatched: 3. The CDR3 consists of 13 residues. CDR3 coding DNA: TGTGCCAGCAGCGTAGAAGGGGGCAGCGAGCAGTACTTC. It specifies CASSVEGGSEQYF.

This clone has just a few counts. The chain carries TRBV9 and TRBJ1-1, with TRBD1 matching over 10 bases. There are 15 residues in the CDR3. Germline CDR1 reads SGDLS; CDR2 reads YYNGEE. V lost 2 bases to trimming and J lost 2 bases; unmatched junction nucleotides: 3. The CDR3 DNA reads TGTGCCAGCAGCGTCGGGACAGGGGCAAACACTGAAGCTTTCTTT. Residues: CASSVGTGANTEAFF.

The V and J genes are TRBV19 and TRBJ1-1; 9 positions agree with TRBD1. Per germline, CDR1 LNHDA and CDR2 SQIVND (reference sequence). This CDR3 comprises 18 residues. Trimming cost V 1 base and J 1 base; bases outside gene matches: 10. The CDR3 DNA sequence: TGTGCCAGTAGTATAGTTAGTCTGGGACAGGGAAGGAACACTGAAGCTTTCTTT. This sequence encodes CASSIVSLGQGRNTEAFF.

Here the CDR3 reads CASSSDSLGGYTF. CDR3 DNA sequence: TGTGCCAGCAGCTCCGACAGCCTCGGAGGCTACACCTTC. The V gene is TRBV7-9, the J gene TRBJ1-2; possible D gene TRBD1, 5 bases. The CDR3 has 13 amino acids. Trimming stripped 4 bases from V and 8 bases from J, with 14 bases between. CDR1 is SEHNR, CDR2 FQNEAQ, per germline (reference sequence).

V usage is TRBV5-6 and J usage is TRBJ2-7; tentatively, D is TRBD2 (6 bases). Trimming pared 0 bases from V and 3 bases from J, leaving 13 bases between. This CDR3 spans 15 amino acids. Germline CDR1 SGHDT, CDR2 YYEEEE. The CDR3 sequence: CASSLGLATLYEQYF. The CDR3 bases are TGTGCCAGCAGCTTGGGCCTAGCGACCCTCTACGAGCAGTACTTC. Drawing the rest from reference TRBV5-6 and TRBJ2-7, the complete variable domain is DAGVTQSPTHLIKTRGQQVTLRCSPKSGHDTVSWYQQALGQGPQFIFQYYEEEERQRGNFPDRFSGHQFPNYSSELNVNALLLGDSALYLCASSLGLATLYEQYFGPGTRLTVT.